This T cell receptor beta chain derives from a study of prognosis after radiotherapy for stage I lung cancer. Study details: Newly diagnosed primary stage I lung tumors occurred in some 15 patients, and oligometastatic NSCLC after surgical resection of the primary tumor occurred in a few. Each non-small cell lung cancer patient was deemed medically inoperable. Ages of the approximately twelve men and roughly 6 women ranged about 50 to 95 years, median around 70.

Without prior chemotherapy, radiotherapy or other malignancies, every patient was node-negative by CT and PET/CT. V lost 7 bases to trimming and J lost 0 bases, with 13 bases between them. Germline assignment: CDR1 MRHNA and CDR2 SNTAGT. This CDR3 has 14 residues. As concerns this clonotype: The likely explanation is a read error, given a far larger clone one base away.

With two-round multiplex PCR, TCR beta CDR3 sequences were amplified from genomic DNA. Primers targeting each individual TRBV and TRBJ gene were applied in first-round PCR. MiXCR was run by TCRdb on the multiplex PCR reads, yielding one entry per CDR3 protein. The profile shows 20,000 to 25,000 distinct CDR3 sequences, roughly 47% of them singletons. The sequence derives from a donor aged 50 or older with non-small cell lung cancer. Here the sequenced sample was PBMCs, taken before or after stereotactic body radiation therapy (not recorded which). The V and J genes are TRBV6-4 and TRBJ2-7; D remains unclear. CDR3 amino acids: CASKNLHSSYEQYF. In DNA form, the CDR3 reads TGTGCCAGCAAGAACCTACACAGCTCCTACGAGCAGTACTTC.